Shown below are 3 T cell receptor beta chains from a single sample sequenced in a study of T cells and copy number aberrations in small-cell lung cancer. Method: immunoSEQ multiplex PCR; TCRdb's copy keeps in-frame clones and lacks some. The sample includes about 6,600 clones, 65% to 85% of them seen just once. The sequencing sample was made of normal tissue next to the tumor. Receptors originate from a woman aged 70-85 years with small cell lung cancer. Some clones in this sample may be carry-over from other donors' samples.

The genes are TRBV11-2 and TRBJ2-3, with 10 bases fitting TRBD2. The CDR3 is 16 residues long. V was pared by 6 bases and J by 3 bases, with 9 bases of the junction left unmatched. In germline, CDR1 is SGHAT, CDR2 FQNNGV. The CDR3 nucleotides are TGTGCCAGCAGAAATCAGCGGGAGGGGGAGACAGATACGCAGTATTTT. It yields the protein CASRNQREGETDTQYF.

A remark on this clone: One end of the junction is discordant with germline, which a read error may explain. This rearrangement joins TRBV6-1 to TRBJ1-5; no definite D call. From germline, CDR1 is MNHNS and CDR2 SASEGT. The CDR3 extends over 13 amino acids. CDR3 region: CASGEDRRPPQHF. CDR3 DNA: TGTGCCAGCGGTGAAGACCGTCGGCCACCCCAGCATTTT.

The CDR3 reads CASSLDTGAELGAFF. In DNA, the CDR3 is TGTGCCAGCAGCTTAGATACCGGGGCCGAATTGGGTGCTTTCTTT. The chain combines TRBV7-2 with TRBJ1-1; tentatively, D is TRBD1 (5 bases). The V end was cut by 1 base, the J end by 11 bases, with 20 bases between. This CDR3 has 15 residues. Germline CDR1 and CDR2: SGHTA and FQGNSA.